Presented here are 28 T cell receptor beta chains from one specimen sequenced in a study of cytomegalovirus exposure and HLA in healthy donors (dated by TCRdb to the late 2010s). The library was built by means of the immunoSEQ multiplex PCR assay. TCRdb stores this immuneACCESS table with in-frame sequences only. Part of the clones is absent; in the studies checked, under half of the shortfall reflects unresolved V genes, and no reason is known for the rest. In this sample the table shows roughly 170,000 clones, roughly 80% of which occur a single time. The ten biggest clones cover around 2.8% of the sample. The specimen was PBMCs. Receptor source: a woman aged 18-29 years in good health and CMV-seropositive.

The chain joins TRBV7-3 to TRBJ2-3; possible D gene TRBD2, 5 bases. This CDR3 is built from 12 residues. Germline lookup yields CDR1 SGHTA and CDR2 FQGTGA. Trimming cost V 5 bases and J 6 bases, with 9 bases left between them. CDR3 protein: CASSHPGDTQYF. For the CDR3, the DNA is TGTGCCAGCAGCCACCCGGGGGATACGCAGTATTTT.

The chain combines TRBV27 with TRBJ2-7; a weak D match, TRBD1 (6 bases). CDR3 length: 14 residues. CDR1 is MNHEY, CDR2 SMNVEV, per germline (reference sequence). Trimming left V 5 bases short and J 1 base short, with 12 bases between. The CDR3 bases are TGTGCCAGCAGTCTACAGGGTTTTTCCTACGAGCAGTACTTC. This sequence encodes CASSLQGFSYEQYF.

This chain links TRBV7-3 with TRBJ2-3; possible D gene TRBD2, 6 bases. Trimming shortened V by 2 bases and J by 7 bases, and 16 bases separated the two germline ends. Germline CDR1 and CDR2: SGHTA and FQGTGA. CDR3 length equals 15 residues. CDR3 region: CASSLGLPGVNTQYF. As DNA, the CDR3 is TGTGCCAGCAGCTTAGGATTGCCGGGGGTTAATACGCAGTATTTT.

This rearrangement joins TRBV6-1 to TRBJ2-1; D might be TRBD1 (5 bases). V lost 4 bases to trimming and J lost 5 bases, with 18 bases between them. CDR1 MNHNS and CDR2 SASEGT come from the germline V gene. The CDR3 is made up of 16 amino acids. CDR3 bases: TGTGCCAGCAGTGTTGCTCTGGGGCTGGTGAACAATGAGCAGTTCTTC. Its translation: CASSVALGLVNNEQFF.

This chain joins TRBV29-1 and TRBJ1-3; D unresolved. V dropped 3 bases and J dropped 3 bases, with 12 bases sitting between them. The CDR3 covers 14 residues. CDR1 is SQVTM and CDR2 is ANQGSEA in the germline V gene. The CDR3 loop is CSVDNGPGGNTIYF. The CDR3 DNA reads as TGCAGCGTTGATAATGGCCCGGGTGGAAACACCATATATTTT.

The chain has TRBV4-3 and TRBJ2-3, with a tentative D call TRBD2 (7 bases). The CDR3 has 14 amino acids. Germline V gene sequence: CDR1 LGHNA, CDR2 YSLEER. Trimming cost V 6 bases and J 1 base, with 11 bases left between them. This CDR3 is CASSGGGRTDTQYF. The CDR3 nucleotides are TGCGCCAGCAGTGGGGGGGGCCGCACAGATACGCAGTATTTT.

This chain connects TRBV5-4 to TRBJ1-2; D is perhaps TRBD1 (6 bases). V lost 6 bases to trimming and J lost 4 bases, with 13 bases between them. Germline loops: CDR1 SGHNT, CDR2 YYREEE (reference sequence). This CDR3 region has 13 residues. The CDR3, as DNA: TGTGCCAGCACCCCGAGGGGGGGCTATGGCTACACCTTC. Translation: CASTPRGGYGYTF.

The chain employs TRBV10-3 and TRBJ2-7; D perhaps matches TRBD1 (6 bases). The germline gives CDR1 ENHRY, CDR2 SYGVKD. Trimming removed 2 bases from V and 0 bases from J, with 11 bases in between. The CDR3 sequence is 15 residues long. The CDR3 spells CAISEQQGVSYEQYF. In DNA, the CDR3 is TGTGCCATCAGTGAGCAACAGGGTGTCTCCTACGAGCAGTACTTC.

The chain couples TRBV2 to TRBJ2-1, with a weak D call TRBD1 (5 bases). Trimming removed 0 bases from V and 3 bases from J, with 9 bases in between. The CDR3 is 15 residues long. Germline assignment: CDR1 SNHLY and CDR2 FYNNEI. CDR3 loop: CASSEARQNYNEQFF. The CDR3, as DNA: TGTGCCAGCAGTGAAGCGAGACAGAACTACAATGAGCAGTTCTTC.

The chain has TRBV19 and TRBJ1-2; 8 nucleotides line up with TRBD1. J was trimmed by 2 bases and V by 6 bases; bases with no gene match: 5. Germline CDR1 is LNHDA and CDR2 is SQIVND (reference sequence). This CDR3 has 14 residues. The CDR3 coding sequence is TGTGCCAGTAGCCCCGGGACAGGAAACTATGGCTACACCTTC. Residues: CASSPGTGNYGYTF.

CDR3 bases: TGTGCCAGCAGTTTAAACAGATACACTGAAGCTTTCTTT. Its translation: CASSLNRYTEAFF. The chain carries TRBV27 and TRBJ1-1; D gene unclear. In germline, CDR1 is MNHEY, CDR2 SMNVEV (reference sequence). CDR3 length: 13 residues. V was shortened by 2 bases and J by 3 bases, with 7 bases between the two germline ends.

This clone was observed a handful of times. The chain recombines TRBV19 with TRBJ2-3, with D maybe TRBD2 (5 bases). The CDR3 runs to 13 residues. Looked up from germline, CDR1 is LNHDA and CDR2 is SQIVND (reference sequence). Trimming took off 5 bases at V and 2 bases at J, with 8 bases between the two ends. In nucleotides, the CDR3 is TGTGCCAGTAGTCAGCGGCACACAGATACGCAGTATTTT. Translation: CASSQRHTDTQYF.

The J gene is TRBJ1-1, the V gene TRBV7-6; the match to TRBD1 covers 11 bases. In germline, CDR1 is SGHVS, CDR2 FNYEAQ. V trimming: 8 bases; J trimming: 3 bases; junction bases outside the gene matches: 14. The CDR3 is 17 amino acids. CDR3 in DNA: TGTGCCAGCTCCCTTATGGACAGGGGGCGGATTTACACTGAAGCTTTCTTT. This codes for CASSLMDRGRIYTEAFF.

The genes are TRBV7-6 and TRBJ2-2, with a tentative D call TRBD2 (5 bases). Germline V CDR1 and CDR2: SGHVS, FNYEAQ. This CDR3 has 15 residues. V lost 1 base and J 4 bases, leaving 10 bases between the germline ends. CDR3: CASSLVPGTTGELFF. CDR3 DNA: TGTGCCAGCAGCTTAGTACCGGGAACCACCGGGGAGCTGTTTTTT.

The chain combines TRBV28 with TRBJ1-1; possible D gene TRBD1, 6 bases. In germline, CDR1 is MDHEN, CDR2 SYDVKM. V was shortened by 7 bases and J by 7 bases, with 10 bases between the two germline ends. The CDR3 is made up of 11 amino acids. The CDR3 DNA reads TGTGCCAGCACAGGGGAACTTGAAGCTTTCTTT. Protein sequence: CASTGELEAFF.

The chain has TRBV11-2 and TRBJ2-5; D remains ambiguous. Trimming left V 2 bases short and J 5 bases short, with 9 bases between. The germline CDR1 and CDR2 sequences are SGHAT and FQNNGV. There are 13 residues in the CDR3. CDR3 nucleotides: TGTGCCAGCAGCTTATCGACCGGGGAGACCCAGTACTTC. It is translated as CASSLSTGETQYF.

This chain uses TRBV28 with TRBJ2-7, with TRBD1 as a possible D gene (6 bases). The germline CDR1 and CDR2 sequences are MDHEN and SYDVKM. V shed 2 bases and J shed 3 bases, with 8 bases lying between them. This CDR3 has 13 amino acids. The CDR3, as DNA: TGTGCCAGCAGTTTAACAGGGAACTACGAGCAGTACTTC. Amino acids: CASSLTGNYEQYF.

This clone was found once. The rearrangement links TRBV9 to TRBJ2-7; tentative D call: TRBD2 (5 bases). Per germline, CDR1 SGDLS and CDR2 YYNGEE. This CDR3 comprises 15 residues. V was clipped by 2 bases and J by 4 bases, with 16 bases between them. The CDR3 loop is CASSVTTGSGYEQYF. In DNA, the CDR3 is TGTGCCAGCAGCGTCACGACCGGGTCGGGGTACGAGCAGTACTTC.

V is TRBV29-1 and J is TRBJ2-7; 8 bases match TRBD1. Germline trimming cut 7 bases from V and 2 bases from J; bases unmatched to any gene: 10. CDR1 is SQVTM and CDR2 is ANQGSEA in the germline V gene. This CDR3 has 14 amino acids. CDR3 in DNA: TGCAGCGCGCAACCGGGACAGGAACCCTACGAGCAGTACTTC. Translated, it gives CSAQPGQEPYEQYF.

The chain couples TRBV9 to TRBJ2-5, with D perhaps matching TRBD2 (6 bases). The CDR3 is made up of 15 amino acids. The germline V gene encodes CDR1 SGDLS and CDR2 YYNGEE. Trimming took 3 bases from V and 5 from J, leaving 17 bases between them. This CDR3 is CASSEHAGLVETQYF. CDR3 DNA: TGTGCCAGCAGCGAACACGCGGGATTAGTGGAGACCCAGTACTTC.

This chain connects TRBV7-9 to TRBJ2-5, with no clear D. The V end was cut by 7 bases, the J end by 5 bases, with 11 bases between. The CDR3 spans 12 residues. Germline CDR1 and CDR2: SEHNR and FQNEAQ (reference sequence). The CDR3: CASNNERETQYF. The CDR3 coding sequence is TGTGCCAGCAATAATGAGAGGGAGACCCAGTACTTC.

The chain links TRBV9 to TRBJ2-3; 10 nucleotides line up with TRBD2. This CDR3 is 18 amino acids long. CDR1 and CDR2 (germline): SGDLS, YYNGEE. Germline trimming cut 0 bases from V and 4 bases from J; bases unmatched to any gene: 11. The CDR3 DNA is TGTGCCAGCAGCGTAGCTCCCAGCGGGGGGGTGAGCGCAGATACGCAGTATTTT. Its translation: CASSVAPSGGVSADTQYF.

The chain has TRBV5-1 and TRBJ2-1; TRBD2 is a possible D gene (5 bases). The CDR3 length is 15 residues. V was cut by 2 bases and J by 8 bases, with 17 bases left in between. Germline CDR1 SGHRS, CDR2 YFSETQ. Here the CDR3 DNA reads TGCGCCAGCAGCTTTCGGGGTATAGGTGGTGATGAGCAGTTCTTC. Residues: CASSFRGIGGDEQFF.

This chain links TRBV5-1 with TRBJ2-6; 7 bases are a match to TRBD1. CDR3 length: 19 amino acids. J lost 0 bases, V lost 5 bases, and 14 bases had no gene match. The germline V gene has CDR1 SGHRS and CDR2 YFSETQ. CDR3 nucleotide sequence: TGCGCCAGCAGACCAATAAGGACAGGAACCTACTCTGGGGCCAACGTCCTGACTTTC. As protein: CASRPIRTGTYSGANVLTF.

The chain recombines TRBV5-4 with TRBJ1-1; D perhaps matches TRBD1 (5 bases). The CDR3 is made up of 16 amino acids. Trimming removed 4 bases at V and 2 bases at J, with 18 bases between. Germline CDR1 reads SGHNT; CDR2 reads YYREEE (reference sequence). The CDR3 sequence: CASSLGEGTINTEAFF. DNA of the CDR3: TGTGCCAGCAGCCTGGGGGAGGGGACTATAAACACTGAAGCTTTCTTT. The full variable domain, in which reference TRBV5-4 and TRBJ1-1 provide the parts outside the CDR3, is ETGVTQSPTHLIKTRGQQVTLRCSSQSGHNTVSWYQQALGQGPQFIFQYYREEENGRGNFPPRFSGLQFPNYSSELNVNALELDDSALYLCASSLGEGTINTEAFFGQGTRLTVV.

This chain uses TRBV18 with TRBJ1-2; a possible D gene is TRBD1 (5 bases). Germline CDR1 reads KGHSH; CDR2 reads LQKENI. Trimming took off 6 bases at V and 6 bases at J, with 20 bases between the two ends. This CDR3 is 15 amino acids long. This CDR3 reads CASSLKGSGLNGYTF. The CDR3 nucleotides are TGTGCCAGCTCCCTCAAGGGGTCAGGGTTGAATGGCTACACCTTC.

This chain links TRBV5-6 with TRBJ1-6; D uncertain. V dropped 0 bases and J dropped 9 bases, with 13 bases sitting between them. The CDR3 extends over 15 amino acids. Germline V lookup: CDR1 SGHDT, CDR2 YYEEEE. The CDR3 DNA sequence: TGTGCCAGCAGCTTGGGTCCCGGGTTTAGTTCACCCCTCCACTTT. It is translated as CASSLGPGFSSPLHF.

V gene TRBV4-1 combines with J gene TRBJ1-5; D remains unclear. This CDR3 has 14 residues. Trimming cost V 1 base and J 2 bases, with 6 bases left between them. Germline CDR1 MGHRA, CDR2 YSYEKL. CDR3 sequence (DNA): TGCGCCAGCAGCCAAGTTGCAGGCAATCAGCCCCAGCATTTT. Its translation is CASSQVAGNQPQHF.